Listed below are T cell receptor beta chains from one sample, sequenced in a study of memory CD4+ T cells and cytomegalovirus serostatus. Data came from immunoSEQ multiplex PCR; TCRdb stores just in-frame clones and leaves some out. The sample contains 56,000 or so clones, 82% of which appear only once. Sequences were obtained from memory CD4+ T cells from blood. Source of these receptors: an adult in good health and CMV-seronegative. CDR3s leave out the opening cysteine and the closing phenylalanine or tryptophan. Expanded clones get a size class; other rows say once, few or many, or leave the size out.

CDR3 length,V gene,clone size,CDR3 protein
11,TRBV7-9,once,ASSTVGNTEAF
11,TRBV19,.,ASSISGTDTQY
14,TRBV5-1,.,ASSLVLGRGVETQY
11,TRBV5-1,.,ASSLRLDYGYT
13,TRBV5-1,.,ASRESPGKDQPQH
13,TRBV19,few,ASSIVNRGSDGYT
14,TRBV5-6,.,ASSLGAPGWGYEQY
9,TRBV20-1,.,SARGDRIYT
13,TRBV6-5,.,ASSRDTYSGNTIY
11,TRBV5-6,.,ASSLGGGETQY
14,TRBV5-6,.,ASSVVVRGGLNEQF
13,TRBV6-4,.,ASNRWQVNPYGYT
12,TRBV7-3,.,ASSPGGVTDTQY
12,TRBV9,.,AGTPGAENYGYT
15,TRBV13,few,ASSLVGGRVKGNTIY
13,TRBV4-3,.,ASSQGHGGGETQY
10,TRBV29-1,.,SVERTYNEQF
11,TRBV19,few,ASSTSGANVLT
12,TRBV5-6,.,ASSRTASGYEQY
18,TRBV2,.,ASRKGLAGDSWSGGDTQY
10,TRBV5-1,.,ASSTSDPPLH
11,TRBV19,.,ASSIGLSYEQY
16,TRBV18,.,ASSPPRGQGHSNTEAF
11,TRBV18,.,ASSNPGVNEQF
11,TRBV7-9,once,ASSTQANTEAF
13,TRBV7-9,.,ASSSNRGSDTEAF
13,TRBV7-9,.,ASSLDLAGIETQY
12,TRBV4-2,medium-sized,ASSRYQANTEAF
12,TRBV7-2,.,ASSLRRELGELF
13,TRBV5-4,.,ASSLSAHTYTEAF
17,TRBV5-4,.,ASSLRSFGRVGLSNEQY
13,TRBV11-2,.,ASSQSRTGSYGYT
12,TRBV5-1,.,ASSKGQPGNTIY
13,TRBV18,.,ASSLQGGGNQPQH
13,TRBV25-1,once,ASSEGPRYNSPLH
11,TRBV6-4,.,ASSDQGSGGYT
13,TRBV28,.,ATHSAGRSYNEQF
13,TRBV5-1,.,ASSASLGALDGYT
11,TRBV6-4,few,ASSEGRTDTQY
14,TRBV9,once,ASSAGQGTPGDEQY
11,TRBV6-5,.,ASSYSVQGGYT
11,TRBV19,.,ASSGQGHYGYT
11,TRBV19,medium-sized,ASSLEVNQPQH
17,TRBV14,few,ASSQDRKATALANYGYT
11,TRBV7-2,.,ASSLWGAPEAF
13,TRBV6-6,.,ASSYTRREDSPLH
14,TRBV5-6,.,ASSPMTFYHFGGYT
11,TRBV29-1,.,SVEIGSWREQY